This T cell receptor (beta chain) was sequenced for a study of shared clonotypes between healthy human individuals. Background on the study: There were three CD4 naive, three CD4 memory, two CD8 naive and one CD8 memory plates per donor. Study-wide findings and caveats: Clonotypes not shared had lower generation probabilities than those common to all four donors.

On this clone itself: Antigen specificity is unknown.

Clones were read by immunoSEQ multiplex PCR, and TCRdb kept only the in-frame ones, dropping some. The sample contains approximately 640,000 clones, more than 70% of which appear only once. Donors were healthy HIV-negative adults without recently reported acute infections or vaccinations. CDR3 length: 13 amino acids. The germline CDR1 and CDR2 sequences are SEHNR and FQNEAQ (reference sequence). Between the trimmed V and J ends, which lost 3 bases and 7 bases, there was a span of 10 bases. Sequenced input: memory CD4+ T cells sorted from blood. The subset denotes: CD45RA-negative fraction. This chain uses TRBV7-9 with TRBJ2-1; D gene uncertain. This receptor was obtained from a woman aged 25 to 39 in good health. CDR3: CASSLLSVNEQFF. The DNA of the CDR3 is TGTGCCAGCAGCTTGTTATCGGTGAATGAGCAGTTCTTC.